A single sample is the source of the 21 T cell receptor beta chains below, sequenced in a study of cytomegalovirus exposure and HLA in healthy donors. This table comes from immunoSEQ multiplex PCR, and its TCRdb copy is limited to in-frame clones, with some not included. The table shows almost 75,000 clones, with about 85% occurring only once. What was sequenced was PBMCs. These receptors came from a man aged 25-45 years in good health and CMV-seronegative.

The V gene is TRBV10-3, the J gene TRBJ1-2; D gene uncertain. The CDR3 is 11 residues long. Trimming pared 8 bases from V and 7 bases from J, leaving 11 bases between. CDR1 is ENHRY, CDR2 SYGVKD, per germline. This chain's CDR3 is CAIGYGSGYTF. Here the CDR3 DNA reads TGTGCCATCGGGTATGGGAGTGGCTACACCTTC.

This clone was counted once. The rearrangement links TRBV19 to TRBJ2-6; D may be TRBD2 (5 bases). The CDR3 totals 15 residues. V gave up 6 bases and J gave up 4 bases, with 13 bases separating them. Germline values: CDR1 LNHDA, CDR2 SQIVND (reference sequence). In DNA, the CDR3 is TGTGCCAGTAGCGGGATCACTTCCGGGGCCAACGTCCTGACTTTC. The encoded protein is CASSGITSGANVLTF.

This chain joins TRBV6-5 and TRBJ1-5, with TRBD1 matching 8 bases. From germline, CDR1 is MNHEY and CDR2 SVGAGI. The CDR3 runs 15 residues. The J segment lost 0 bases and the V segment lost 8 bases, leaving 6 bases of the junction unmatched. The DNA of the CDR3 is TGTGCCAGCCGGACCACAGGGGGTAGCAATCAGCCCCAGCATTTT. Protein sequence: CASRTTGGSNQPQHF.

The rearrangement joins TRBV27 to TRBJ1-1, with TRBD1 matching 8 bases. With V trimmed by 2 bases and J by 4 bases, 3 bases remained unmatched. The germline gives CDR1 MNHEY, CDR2 SMNVEV (reference sequence). The CDR3 sequence is 14 residues long. The CDR3 loop reads CASSLAGGFTEAFF. The CDR3, as DNA: TGTGCCAGCAGTTTAGCAGGGGGCTTCACTGAAGCTTTCTTT.

The chain combines TRBV4-2 with TRBJ1-4, with TRBD1 identical over 7 bases. This CDR3 spans 15 amino acids. V was clipped by 4 bases and J by 7 bases; unmatched bases: 9. Germline lookup yields CDR1 LGHNA and CDR2 YNFKEQ. The CDR3 sequence is CASSRPLGGLEKLFF. DNA for the CDR3: TGTGCCAGCAGCCGCCCCCTAGGGGGCCTTGAAAAACTGTTTTTT.

This chain's CDR3 is CASSQDSTSGTYNEQFF. The CDR3 nucleotides are TGCGCCAGCAGCCAAGACTCTACTAGCGGGACGTACAATGAGCAGTTCTTC. The chain uses TRBV4-3 and TRBJ2-1; 10 bases fit TRBD2. The length of the CDR3 is 17 residues. Germline values: CDR1 LGHNA, CDR2 YSLEER. V dropped 0 bases and J dropped 4; count of bases not matched to a gene: 6.

V is TRBV11-3 and J is TRBJ1-4, with a tentative D call TRBD1 (5 bases). V gave up 5 bases and J gave up 3 bases, with 13 bases separating them. Germline loops: CDR1 SGHNT, CDR2 YENEEA. CDR3 length: 15 amino acids. DNA of the CDR3: TGTGCCAGCAGCACGGGACTCAACTCTAATGAAAAACTGTTTTTT. Its translation: CASSTGLNSNEKLFF.

This sequence joins TRBV28 and TRBJ2-1; 11 bases map to TRBD2. There are 17 residues in the CDR3. V lost 1 base to trimming and J lost 4 bases; unmatched junction nucleotides: 6. Germline V lookup: CDR1 MDHEN, CDR2 SYDVKM. CDR3 sequence: CASSLSLAGGGYNEQFF. For the CDR3, the DNA is TGTGCCAGCAGTTTATCCCTAGCGGGAGGAGGGTACAATGAGCAGTTCTTC.

This clone was seen ten or more times. The gene calls are TRBV18 and TRBJ1-1, with 9 bases aligning to TRBD1. V trimming: 5 bases; J trimming: 2 bases; junction bases outside the gene matches: 12. Per the germline V gene, CDR1 is KGHSH and CDR2 is LQKENI. The CDR3 is made up of 17 amino acids. In DNA form, the CDR3 reads TGTGCCAGCTCAACCCGGGACAGGGCGTTCGATAACACTGAAGCTTTCTTT. It codes for CASSTRDRAFDNTEAFF. The whole variable domain, filled in from reference TRBV18 and TRBJ1-1, reads NAGVMQNPRHLVRRRGQEARLRCSPMKGHSHVYWYRQLPEEGLKFMVYLQKENIIDESGMPKERFSAEFPKEGPSILRIQQVVRGDSAAYFCASSTRDRAFDNTEAFFGQGTRLTVV.

This chain joins TRBV6-5 and TRBJ2-7; 7 bases align to TRBD1. This CDR3 has 14 residues. Germline CDR1 is MNHEY and CDR2 is SVGAGI. V lost 5 bases and J lost 3; bases outside the gene matches: 7. The CDR3 is CASSARQGVYEQYF. For the CDR3, the DNA is TGTGCCAGCAGTGCAAGACAGGGAGTCTACGAGCAGTACTTC.

This clone was counted once. This chain joins TRBV7-9 and TRBJ2-3; 9 bases map to TRBD1. Trimming removed 5 bases from V and 5 bases from J; junction bases left unmatched: 14. The CDR3 covers 17 residues. The germline V gene encodes CDR1 SEHNR and CDR2 FQNEAQ (reference sequence). The CDR3 DNA is TGTGCCAGCAGCCGACCCGGGACAGGGATTGGTAGAGATACGCAGTATTTT. Its protein product is CASSRPGTGIGRDTQYF.

CDR3 coding DNA: TGTGCCAGCAGGGGACTAGCGGCTAGCACAGATACGCAGTATTTT. Translated: CASRGLAASTDTQYF. The chain is built from TRBV6-6 and TRBJ2-3; 11 positions match TRBD2. Unmatched junction bases numbered 2, after V lost 6 bases and J lost 0 bases. Germline assignment: CDR1 MNHNY and CDR2 SVGAGI (reference sequence). CDR3 length: 15 amino acids.

V is TRBV4-1 and J is TRBJ1-4, with 10 bases aligning to TRBD1. The germline V gene encodes CDR1 MGHRA and CDR2 YSYEKL. This CDR3 has 16 amino acids. V was clipped by 5 bases and J by 0 bases; unmatched bases: 3. CDR3 amino acids: CASSGTGAATNEKLFF. The CDR3 DNA sequence: TGCGCCAGCAGCGGGACAGGGGCCGCAACTAATGAAAAACTGTTTTTT.

The rearrangement uses TRBV29-1 and TRBJ1-2; 8 bases are shared with TRBD1. The ends lost 3 bases at V and 3 bases at J; junction bases unmatched: 6. CDR1 and CDR2 from the germline V gene are SQVTM and ANQGSEA. The CDR3 totals 14 residues. The CDR3 DNA follows: TGCAGCGTTGAGCAGACAGGGGCGGACTATGGCTACACCTTC. As protein: CSVEQTGADYGYTF.

V gene TRBV5-4 combines with J gene TRBJ1-5, with 9 nucleotides matching TRBD1. This CDR3 is 15 amino acids long. Germline assignment: CDR1 SGHNT and CDR2 YYREEE (reference sequence). V gave up 4 bases and J gave up 3 bases; unmatched junction bases: 5. CDR3 bases: TGTGCCAGCAGCCCGGGACAGGGTTTCAATCAGCCCCAGCATTTT. Translation gives CASSPGQGFNQPQHF.

This chain joins TRBV4-1 and TRBJ1-2; D unclear. V was trimmed by 0 bases and J by 4 bases, leaving 9 bases between them. The CDR3 is 14 amino acids. Looked up from germline, CDR1 is MGHRA and CDR2 is YSYEKL. CDR3 residues: CASSQEEGFYGYTF. The CDR3 nucleotides read TGCGCCAGCAGCCAAGAGGAGGGCTTCTATGGCTACACCTTC.

This chain joins TRBV6-4 and TRBJ2-1; TRBD1 aligns across 12 bases. The CDR3 runs to 14 residues. V lost 6 bases, J lost 8 bases, and 5 bases stayed unmatched. The germline V gene encodes CDR1 MRHNA and CDR2 SNTAGT. CDR3 in amino acids: CASSGTGGRDEQFF. Here the CDR3 DNA reads TGTGCCAGCAGCGGGACAGGGGGCCGCGATGAGCAGTTCTTC.

The CDR3 spells CSVEDLGTGWPRAKNIQYF. CDR3 nucleotide sequence: TGCAGCGTTGAAGATCTGGGGACAGGCTGGCCTAGGGCCAAAAACATTCAGTACTTC. This sequence joins TRBV29-1 and TRBJ2-4, with 8 bases lining up with TRBD1. Looked up from germline, CDR1 is SQVTM and CDR2 is ANQGSEA. V was pared by 0 bases and J by 1 base, with 14 bases of the junction left unmatched. This CDR3 spans 19 amino acids.

The chain couples TRBV11-3 to TRBJ1-1; D gene uncertain. The CDR3 covers 15 residues. Germline values: CDR1 SGHNT, CDR2 YENEEA. The V end was cut by 1 base, the J end by 0 bases, with 9 bases between. The CDR3 bases are TGTGCCAGCAGCTTAGGGGAGACACTGAACACTGAAGCTTTCTTT. This translates into CASSLGETLNTEAFF.

The J gene is TRBJ2-2, the V gene TRBV5-1; no reliable D call. CDR1 is SGHRS and CDR2 is YFSETQ in the germline V gene. V lost 2 bases and J lost 4, with 12 bases in between. There are 15 residues in the CDR3. The CDR3 spells CASSFGSSGTGELFF. DNA of the CDR3: TGCGCCAGCAGCTTCGGCTCCTCGGGCACCGGGGAGCTGTTTTTT. The whole variable domain, remainder taken from reference TRBV5-1 and TRBJ2-2, is KAGVTQTPRYLIKTRGQQVTLSCSPISGHRSVSWYQQTPGQGLQFLFEYFSETQRNKGNFPGRFSGRQFSNSRSEMNVSTLELGDSALYLCASSFGSSGTGELFFGEGSRLTVL.

J is TRBJ2-2 and V is TRBV7-6; 10 positions match TRBD2. The V gene end was trimmed by 5 bases and the J gene end by 4 bases; junction bases not matched to a gene: 10. This CDR3 contains 17 residues. Germline V CDR1 and CDR2: SGHVS, FNYEAQ. The CDR3 is CASSPKRLAGFTGELFF. CDR3 DNA: TGTGCCAGCAGCCCGAAGAGACTAGCGGGCTTCACCGGGGAGCTGTTTTTT.